A single T cell receptor beta chain is shown here with its context. This sample is part of a study of T-cell memory formation after mild COVID-19. In TCRdb, the 5' RACE reads were re-called with MiXCR into one record per CDR3 protein. The table records some 440,000 distinct CDR3 sequences, around 27% of them present only once. The V gene's germline CDR1 is SGDLS and CDR2 YYNGEE. This CDR3 contains 15 residues. Trimming removed 4 bases from V and 2 bases from J, with 14 bases in between. This clonotype was obtained from an adult woman who had mild COVID-19 (a few samples of this study predate the infection). Cell type and time point are not known. Sequencing was carried out using PBMCs or a T cell subset sorted from them (not recorded which). The V and J genes are TRBV9 and TRBJ2-3; D is tentatively TRBD1 or TRBD2 (6 bases each). The CDR3, as DNA: TGTGCCAGCAGCCCAGATGGGGGGCTCACAGATACGCAGTATTTT. This gives the protein CASSPDGGLTDTQYF.